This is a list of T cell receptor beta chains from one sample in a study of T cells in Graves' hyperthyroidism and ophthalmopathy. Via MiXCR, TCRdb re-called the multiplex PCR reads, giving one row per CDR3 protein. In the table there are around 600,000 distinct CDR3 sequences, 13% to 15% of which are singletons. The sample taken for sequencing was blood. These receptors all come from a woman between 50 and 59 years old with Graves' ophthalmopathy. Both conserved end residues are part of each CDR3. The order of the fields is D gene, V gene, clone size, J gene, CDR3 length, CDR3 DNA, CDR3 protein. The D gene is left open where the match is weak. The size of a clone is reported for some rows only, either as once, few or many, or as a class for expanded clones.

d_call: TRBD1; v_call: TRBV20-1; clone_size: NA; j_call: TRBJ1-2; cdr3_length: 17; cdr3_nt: TGCAGTGCTCGAGATAGAAGGACAGGTGCTATAACGTCGGGCTACACCTTC; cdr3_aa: CSARDRRTGAITSGYTF
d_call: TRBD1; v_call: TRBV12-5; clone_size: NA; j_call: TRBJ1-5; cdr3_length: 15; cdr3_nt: TGTGCTAGTGGTTTGAACAGGGGGACCTATCAGCCCCAGCATTTT; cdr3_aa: CASGLNRGTYQPQHF
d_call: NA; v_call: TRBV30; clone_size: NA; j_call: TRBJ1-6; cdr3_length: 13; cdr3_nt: TGTGCCTGGAGAATTGGGGGATCTTCACCCCTCCACTTT; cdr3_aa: CAWRIGGSSPLHF
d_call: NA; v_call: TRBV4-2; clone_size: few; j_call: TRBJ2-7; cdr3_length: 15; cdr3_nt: TGTGCCAGCAGCCAAGGCGACAGGAGTATTGGCGAGCAGTACTTC; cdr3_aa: CASSQGDRSIGEQYF
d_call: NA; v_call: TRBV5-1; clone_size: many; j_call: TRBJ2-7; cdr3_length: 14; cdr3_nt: TGCGCCAGCAGCTTGGGACACGCAACCTACGAGCAGTACTTC; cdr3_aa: CASSLGHATYEQYF
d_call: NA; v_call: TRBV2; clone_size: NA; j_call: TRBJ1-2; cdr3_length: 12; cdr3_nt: TGTGCCAGCCAGGACGGAAACTATGGCTACACCTTC; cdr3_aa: CASQDGNYGYTF
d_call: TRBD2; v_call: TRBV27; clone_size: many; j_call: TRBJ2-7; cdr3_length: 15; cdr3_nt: TGTGCCAGCAGTCCCCGACGACTAGCGGTATACGAGCAGTACTTC; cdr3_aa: CASSPRRLAVYEQYF
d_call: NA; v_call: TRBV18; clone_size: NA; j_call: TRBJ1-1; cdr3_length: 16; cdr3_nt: TGTGCCAGCTCACCACCAATGGGCGGCAGGAACACTGAAGCTTTCTTT; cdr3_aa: CASSPPMGGRNTEAFF
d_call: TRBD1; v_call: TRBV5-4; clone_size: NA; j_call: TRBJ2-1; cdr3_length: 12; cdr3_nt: TGTGCCAGCAGCGCAGGACAGGGTGATCAGTTCTTC; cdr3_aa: CASSAGQGDQFF
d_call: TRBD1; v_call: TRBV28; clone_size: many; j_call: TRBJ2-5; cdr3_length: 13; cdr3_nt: TGTGCCAGCGGGACAGGGGGCCGAGAGACCCAGTACTTC; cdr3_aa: CASGTGGRETQYF
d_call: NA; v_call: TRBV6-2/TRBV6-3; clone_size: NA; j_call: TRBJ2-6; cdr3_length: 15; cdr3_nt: TGTGCCAGCAGTTACCACCGGGTTGGGGCCAACGTCCTGACTTTC; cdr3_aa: CASSYHRVGANVLTF
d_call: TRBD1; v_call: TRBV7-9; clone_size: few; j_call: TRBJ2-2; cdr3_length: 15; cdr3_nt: TGTGCCAGCAGCCAGACGGGACAGGGTCCCGGGGAGCTGTTTTTT; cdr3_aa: CASSQTGQGPGELFF
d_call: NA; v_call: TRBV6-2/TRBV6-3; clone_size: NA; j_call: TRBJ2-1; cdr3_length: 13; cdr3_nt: TGTGCCAGCAGCAAGGACCATTACAATGAGCAGTTCTTC; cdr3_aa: CASSKDHYNEQFF
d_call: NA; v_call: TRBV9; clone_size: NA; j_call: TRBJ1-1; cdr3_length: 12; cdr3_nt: TGTGCCAGCAGCGGACAGCACACTGAAGCTTTCTTT; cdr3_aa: CASSGQHTEAFF
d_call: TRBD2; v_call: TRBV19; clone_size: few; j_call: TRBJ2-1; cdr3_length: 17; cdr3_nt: TGTGCCAGTAGTATAGATGAATCGAGCGGGAGGGCCAATGAGCAGTTCTTC; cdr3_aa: CASSIDESSGRANEQFF
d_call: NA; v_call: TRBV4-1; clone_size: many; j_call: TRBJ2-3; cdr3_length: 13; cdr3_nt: TGCGCCAGCAGCCAAGATCTTAGCCTTCCGCAGTATTTT; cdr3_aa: CASSQDLSLPQYF
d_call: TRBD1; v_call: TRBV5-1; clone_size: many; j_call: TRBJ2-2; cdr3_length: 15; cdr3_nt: TGCGCCAGCAGCGGTGGACAGGGCGACACCGGGGAGCTGTTTTTT; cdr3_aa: CASSGGQGDTGELFF
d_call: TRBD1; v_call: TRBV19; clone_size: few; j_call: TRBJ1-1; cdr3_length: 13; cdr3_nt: TGTGCCAGCAGAGACAGGGGGGTACCTGAAGCTTTCTTT; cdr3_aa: CASRDRGVPEAFF
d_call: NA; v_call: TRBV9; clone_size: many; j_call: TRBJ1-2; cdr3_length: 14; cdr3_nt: TGTGCCAGCAGCGTAGGACCAGACAGTTATGGCTACACCTTC; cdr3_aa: CASSVGPDSYGYTF
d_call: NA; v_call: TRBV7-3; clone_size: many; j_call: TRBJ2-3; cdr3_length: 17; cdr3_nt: TGTGCCAGCAGCCCATCTAGGCGCGGGACCATCACAGATACGCAGTATTTT; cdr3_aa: CASSPSRRGTITDTQYF
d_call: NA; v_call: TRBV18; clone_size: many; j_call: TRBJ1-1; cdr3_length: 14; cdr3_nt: TGTGCCAGCTCACGACCCCAGGTGAACACTGAAGCTTTCTTT; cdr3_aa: CASSRPQVNTEAFF
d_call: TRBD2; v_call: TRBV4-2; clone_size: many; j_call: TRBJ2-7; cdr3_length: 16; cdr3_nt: TGTGCCAGCAGCCAAGAAGGGCTAGCGGGGACCTACGAGCAGTACTTC; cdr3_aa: CASSQEGLAGTYEQYF
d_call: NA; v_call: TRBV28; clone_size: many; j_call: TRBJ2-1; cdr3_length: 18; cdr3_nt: TGTGCCAGCAGAAAACCCATGGCGCCATTTGATAGCTACAATGAGCAGTTCTTC; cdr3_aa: CASRKPMAPFDSYNEQFF
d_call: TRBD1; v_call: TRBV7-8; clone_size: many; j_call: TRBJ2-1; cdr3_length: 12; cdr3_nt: TGTGCCACGACAGGGCGGTACAATGAGCAGTTCTTC; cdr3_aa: CATTGRYNEQFF